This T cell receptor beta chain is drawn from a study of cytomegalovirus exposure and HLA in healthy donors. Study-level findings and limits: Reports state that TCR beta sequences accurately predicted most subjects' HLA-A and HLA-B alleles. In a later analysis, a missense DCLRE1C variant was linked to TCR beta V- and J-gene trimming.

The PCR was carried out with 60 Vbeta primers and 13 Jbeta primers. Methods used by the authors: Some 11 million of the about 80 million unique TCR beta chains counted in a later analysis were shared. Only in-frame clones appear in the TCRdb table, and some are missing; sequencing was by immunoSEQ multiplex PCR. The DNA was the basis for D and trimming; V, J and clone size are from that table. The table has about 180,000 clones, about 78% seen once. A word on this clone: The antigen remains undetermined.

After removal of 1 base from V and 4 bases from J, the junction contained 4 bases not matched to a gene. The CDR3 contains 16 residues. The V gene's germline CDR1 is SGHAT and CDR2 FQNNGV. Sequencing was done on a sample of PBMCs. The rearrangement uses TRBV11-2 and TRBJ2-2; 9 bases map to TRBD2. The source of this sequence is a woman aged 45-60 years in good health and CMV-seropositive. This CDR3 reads CASSLGLAVLTGELFF. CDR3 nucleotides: TGTGCCAGCAGCTTAGGACTAGCGGTTCTCACCGGGGAGCTGTTTTTT.